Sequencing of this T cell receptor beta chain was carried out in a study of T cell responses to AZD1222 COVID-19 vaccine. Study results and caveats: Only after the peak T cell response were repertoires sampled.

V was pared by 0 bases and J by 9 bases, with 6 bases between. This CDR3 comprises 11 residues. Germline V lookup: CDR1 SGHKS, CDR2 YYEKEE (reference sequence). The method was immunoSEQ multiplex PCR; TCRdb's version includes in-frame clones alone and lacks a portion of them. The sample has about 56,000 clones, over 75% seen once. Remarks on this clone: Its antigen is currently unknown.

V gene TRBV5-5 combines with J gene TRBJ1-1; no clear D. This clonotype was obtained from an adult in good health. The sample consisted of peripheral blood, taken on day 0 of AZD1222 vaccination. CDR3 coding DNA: TGTGCCAGCAGCTTGGCAGAGCAAGCTTTCTTT. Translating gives CASSLAEQAFF.